The next 14 T cell receptor beta chains were all read from a single sample in a study of cytomegalovirus exposure and HLA in healthy donors. The PCR had 60 Vbeta and 13 Jbeta primers. Generated by immunoSEQ multiplex PCR, the TCRdb table keeps only in-frame clones and is missing some. The repertoire has roughly 180,000 clones, 77% of them found once; the top ten carry 1.4% to 1.5%. Input material: PBMCs. Source of these receptors: a woman aged 25-40 years in good health and CMV-seropositive.

CDR3 residues: CASSERAGLNTGELFF. CDR3 DNA: TGTGCCAGCAGCGAGAGGGCGGGCCTGAACACCGGGGAGCTGTTTTTT. J is TRBJ2-2 and V is TRBV9; D is perhaps TRBD2 (5 bases). Between the trimmed V and J ends, which lost 3 bases and 1 base, there was a span of 13 bases. This CDR3 region has 16 residues. Germline CDR1 and CDR2: SGDLS and YYNGEE.

This chain uses TRBV6-5 with TRBJ2-4, with a weak D call TRBD1 (6 bases). The CDR3 covers 15 residues. Trimming took off 6 bases at V and 1 base at J, with 13 bases between the two ends. The germline V gene encodes CDR1 MNHEY and CDR2 SVGAGI. CDR3 nucleotides: TGTGCCAGCAGGACTACAGGGTCCGCCAAAAACATTCAGTACTTC. Translating gives CASRTTGSAKNIQYF.

The rearrangement joins TRBV29-1 to TRBJ2-1; D may be TRBD2 (6 bases). The CDR3 is 14 amino acids. V was trimmed by 4 bases and J by 3 bases, leaving 13 bases between them. CDR1 SQVTM and CDR2 ANQGSEA come from the germline V gene. CDR3 residues: CSVVGTGGYNEQFF. The CDR3 DNA is TGCAGCGTTGTAGGGACTGGGGGCTACAATGAGCAGTTCTTC.

The chain carries TRBV6-1 and TRBJ1-5; 7 bases agree with TRBD1. Germline-derived CDR1 and CDR2 are MNHNS and SASEGT. V gave up 4 bases and J gave up 7 bases; unmatched junction bases: 4. This CDR3 has 13 amino acids. CDR3 in DNA: TGTGCCAGCAGTGGACAGGGTATCCAGCCCCAGCATTTT. Its protein is CASSGQGIQPQHF.

The chain couples TRBV4-1 to TRBJ2-1; 7 positions agree with TRBD1. The length of the CDR3 is 15 residues. In germline, CDR1 is MGHRA, CDR2 YSYEKL. The junction had 8 bases not matched to a gene; V was cut back by 1 base and J by 8 bases. CDR3 coding DNA: TGCGCCAGCAGCCAAGCCCGAACAGGGGAGCATGAGCAGTTCTTC. It is translated as CASSQARTGEHEQFF.

DNA for the CDR3: TGTGCCAGCAGCTTAGTCCAGGGGGTGGGAGGTGAGCAGTTCTTC. Encoded protein: CASSLVQGVGGEQFF. The chain employs TRBV7-6 and TRBJ2-1; D perhaps matches TRBD1 (7 bases). Germline assignment: CDR1 SGHVS and CDR2 FNYEAQ. Trimming stripped 1 base from V and 9 bases from J, with 16 bases between. The CDR3 has 15 residues.

As DNA, the CDR3 is TGTGCCAGCAGTGAACAGGGGCTTGGCACAGATACGCAGTATTTT. Translation gives CASSEQGLGTDTQYF. The chain joins TRBV2 to TRBJ2-3, with a weak D call TRBD1 (6 bases). The CDR3 loop spans 15 amino acids. CDR1 is SNHLY and CDR2 is FYNNEI in the germline V gene. The ends were cut back, 2 bases at V and 1 base at J, with 10 bases in the middle.

The V gene is TRBV30, the J gene TRBJ2-2; tentative D call: TRBD1 (8 bases). Trimming shortened V by 4 bases and J by 6 bases, and 12 bases separated the two germline ends. Per the germline V gene, CDR1 is GTSNPN and CDR2 is SVGIG (reference sequence). The CDR3 covers 13 residues. CDR3 nucleotides: TGTGCCTGGAACAGGGGGGGTCCCGGGGAGCTGTTTTTT. Translating it yields CAWNRGGPGELFF.

This clone has a single count. The CDR3 nucleotides are TGTGCCAGCGGAGGGCCCCTTGCAACTAATGAAAAACTGTTTTTT. It encodes CASGGPLATNEKLFF. The chain combines TRBV6-1 with TRBJ1-4; D unclear. V lost 8 bases and J lost 0, with 13 bases in between. Germline CDR1 reads MNHNS; CDR2 reads SASEGT. The CDR3 is made up of 15 amino acids.

The rearrangement joins TRBV5-6 to TRBJ2-3; no clear D gene. Germline V CDR1 and CDR2: SGHDT, YYEEEE. V shed 0 bases and J shed 4 bases, with 9 bases lying between them. CDR3 length: 14 residues. The CDR3 sequence: CASSLVGSPDTQYF. The CDR3 DNA reads as TGTGCCAGCAGCTTGGTTGGTAGCCCAGATACGCAGTATTTT.

This chain joins TRBV10-2 and TRBJ2-7; 8 nucleotides line up with TRBD1. With 1 base clipped from V and 2 bases from J, the junction kept 22 bases outside the gene matches. The CDR3 has 21 residues. Germline assignment: CDR1 WSHSY and CDR2 SAAADI. This CDR3 is CASSEFYRGTVYLTSAYEQYF. The CDR3 region has the DNA TGCGCCAGCAGTGAGTTCTACAGGGGGACCGTCTACCTAACCTCCGCCTACGAGCAGTACTTC.

The chain combines TRBV7-7 with TRBJ1-2; D call uncertain. CDR1 and CDR2 (germline): SSHAT, FNYEAQ (reference sequence). Trimming took off 1 base at V and 8 bases at J, with 14 bases between the two ends. The CDR3 has 14 amino acids. Here the CDR3 DNA reads TGTGCCAGCAGCTTAGACGGCAGCGGTAAGGGCTACACCTTC. This gives the protein CASSLDGSGKGYTF.

The chain is built from TRBV11-3 and TRBJ2-7; TRBD2 aligns across 14 bases. The germline V gene encodes CDR1 SGHNT and CDR2 YENEEA. V gave up 5 bases and J gave up 3 bases; unmatched junction bases: 12. The CDR3 loop spans 18 amino acids. The CDR3 is CASSLGLAGELKSYEQYF. The CDR3 DNA reads as TGTGCCAGCAGCCTGGGACTAGCGGGAGAACTCAAGAGCTACGAGCAGTACTTC.

This clone was detected only a few times. In DNA, the CDR3 is TGTGCCAGCAGCCCCACATTGTATAGCAATCAGCCCCAGCATTTT. Its protein product is CASSPTLYSNQPQHF. The chain links TRBV28 to TRBJ1-5; D is undetermined. The length of the CDR3 is 15 residues. Looked up from germline, CDR1 is MDHEN and CDR2 is SYDVKM. The germline V and J ends were trimmed by 6 bases and 0 bases, with 12 bases remaining between them.